A single sample is the source of the 10 T cell receptor beta chains below, sequenced in a study of blood T cells in healthy people across ages. It was with a sample-barcoded 5' primer and a J-beta primer mix that a second PCR of roughly 7 to 12 cycles was run. TCRdb independently ran MiXCR on the 5' RACE reads; one entry per CDR3 protein. This table has about 1.8 million distinct CDR3 sequences, around half appearing once. The sample taken for sequencing was blood. The receptors here all came from a woman aged 40 to 49 in good health.

The rearrangement links TRBV7-2 to TRBJ2-7; TRBD1 is a possible D gene (6 bases). CDR1 is SGHTA and CDR2 is FQGNSA in the germline V gene. Deletions cut 2 bases from V and 2 bases from J, with 16 bases between. The CDR3 is made up of 16 amino acids. Here the CDR3 reads CASSLSGQGLTYEQYF. The DNA for the CDR3 is TGTGCCAGCAGCTTATCCGGGCAGGGGCTAACCTACGAGCAGTACTTC.

The V gene is TRBV5-1, the J gene TRBJ2-3; TRBD2 is a possible D gene (5 bases). The CDR3 loop spans 13 amino acids. Germline CDR1 reads SGHRS; CDR2 reads YFSETQ. Trimming removed 4 bases from V and 5 bases from J, with 11 bases in between. CDR3 coding DNA: TGCGCCAGCAGCGCACAGCGGAGAGATACGCAGTATTTT. Protein product: CASSAQRRDTQYF.

This chain links TRBV10-3 with TRBJ2-4, with D possibly TRBD1 on 7 matching bases. CDR1 ENHRY and CDR2 SYGVKD come from the germline V gene. V lost 7 bases to trimming and J lost 3 bases, with 19 bases between them. This CDR3 spans 16 amino acids. The CDR3 loop is CAIKPGGPLFKNIQYF. In DNA form, the CDR3 reads TGTGCCATCAAGCCAGGGGGGCCCCTCTTCAAAAACATTCAGTACTTC.

The chain combines TRBV20-1 with TRBJ1-2; D ambiguous. CDR1 is DFQATT and CDR2 is SNEGSKA in the germline V gene (reference sequence). The V and J ends lost 6 bases and 8 bases respectively, with 25 bases between them. The CDR3 has 15 amino acids. The CDR3 coding sequence is TGCAGTGCCCTTGGGTCCGGGCCGCGGAACGAGGGCTACACCTTC. Its protein is CSALGSGPRNEGYTF.

The V and J genes are TRBV20-1 and TRBJ1-6; 7 positions agree with TRBD1. Per the germline V gene, CDR1 is DFQATT and CDR2 is SNEGSKA (reference sequence). The CDR3 is made up of 14 amino acids. V lost 6 bases and J lost 7; bases outside the gene matches: 9. The CDR3 is CSAPRDRQNSPLHF. CDR3 in DNA: TGCAGTGCCCCCCGGGACAGACAGAATTCACCCCTCCACTTT.

V and J are TRBV7-9 and TRBJ2-3; 10 bases fit TRBD1. The V gene's germline CDR1 is SEHNR and CDR2 FQNEAQ (reference sequence). This CDR3 has 15 amino acids. V lost 6 bases and J lost 2; bases outside the gene matches: 5. The CDR3 DNA sequence: TGTGCCAGCAGTTTGACAGGGGGCTACACAGATACGCAGTATTTT. Translated, it gives CASSLTGGYTDTQYF. Together with reference TRBV7-9 and TRBJ2-3, the CDR3 gives the full variable domain: DTGVSQNPRHKITKRGQNVTFRCDPISEHNRLYWYRQTLGQGPEFLTYFQNEAQLEKSRLLSDRFSAERPKGSFSTLEIQRTEQGDSAMYLCASSLTGGYTDTQYFGPGTRLTVL.

To note about this clonotype: An end of the junction does not agree with germline; a read error may underlie this. The chain has TRBV6-6 and TRBJ1-1; the D gene is possibly TRBD1 (6 bases). The CDR3 runs to 14 residues. The germline V gene has CDR1 MNHNY and CDR2 SVGAGI (reference sequence). CDR3 loop: CASSSGGAITETFF. CDR3 bases: TGTGCCAGCAGTTCCGGGGGCGCCATCACTGAAACTTTCTTT.

The CDR3 DNA reads as TGTGCCAGCAGCCGACAAGTTCAGGACAGCTATGGCTACACCTTC. Translation gives CASSRQVQDSYGYTF. The chain carries TRBV4-2 and TRBJ1-2; possible D gene TRBD1, 6 bases. Germline assignment: CDR1 LGHNA and CDR2 YNFKEQ. CDR3 length equals 15 residues. V was clipped by 4 bases and J by 4 bases, with 16 bases between them.

This clonotype was counted between two and nine times. The chain has TRBV29-1 and TRBJ1-2; 7 bases agree with TRBD1. Looked up from germline, CDR1 is SQVTM and CDR2 is ANQGSEA. Trimming took 3 bases from V and 5 from J; bases not matched to a gene: 9. The CDR3 loop spans 14 amino acids. CDR3 nucleotides: TGCAGCGTTGATAACCCTGACAGGGAGTATGGCTACACCTTC. Its translation: CSVDNPDREYGYTF.

DNA for the CDR3: TGCGCCAGCAGCCAGTCGGGGACAGGGGCTCTCTTCCCGGGCAATGAGCAGTACTTC. Translated, it gives CASSQSGTGALFPGNEQYF. V gene TRBV4-3 combines with J gene TRBJ2-5; TRBD1 aligns across 10 bases. Losses at the gene ends were 3 bases for V and 11 bases for J; bases not matched to a gene: 24. Germline loops: CDR1 LGHNA, CDR2 YSLEER. This CDR3 has 19 amino acids.